What follows is one TCR beta chain and its context. The target antigen is unknown. The gene names given are mouse names. The missing CDR3 end, 4 residues past where the read stops, is filled in from the germline J gene. CDR3 length equals 13 residues. CDR1 and CDR2 (germline): SGHDT, FRDEAV. The sample is drawn from a study of CD8+ T cells in alopecia areata. Across the whole study: Grafts of skin from C3H/HeJ donors aged about 6-13 months with spontaneous alopecia went to female C3H/HeJ mice aged 7-10 weeks.

Study-level points and caveats: Normal skin's resident alphabeta T cells are also sequenced in scalp samples. Especially in alopecia totalis/universalis, lesional scalp showed greater clonality than normal scalp did. Mouse data revealed clearer TCR sharing than patient data did, a gap possibly tied to HLA.

Reverse transcribed after extraction, RNA yielded cDNA as the sequencing template. This table comes from immunoSEQ multiplex PCR, and its TCRdb copy is limited to in-frame clones, with some not included. Observed in the sample are around 100,000 clones, none of them singletons. The receptor's source is a C3H/HeJ mouse with alopecia areata. Mice of this strain are of MHC haplotype H2-k. The sample was lesional skin. The chain combines TRBV14 with TRBJ1-1, with D perhaps TRBD1 (6 bases). CDR3 protein: CASSTGGAREVFF. Incomplete CDR3 DNA: TGTGCCAGCAGCACTGGGGGGGCGCGA.